This passage covers 2 T cell receptor beta chains from one sample sequenced in a study of T cell responses to AZD1222 COVID-19 vaccine. Generated by immunoSEQ multiplex PCR, the TCRdb table keeps only in-frame clones and is missing some. The sample lists 140,000 to 150,000 clones, 90% to 95% seen once, with about 3.7% in the top ten. Sequences were derived from peripheral blood, sampled on day 0 of AZD1222 vaccination. These receptor sequences come from an adult in good health.

V and J are TRBV4-1 and TRBJ2-2, with TRBD2 matching over 10 bases. The V gene's germline CDR1 is MGHRA and CDR2 YSYEKL. The J segment lost 7 bases and the V segment lost 0 bases, leaving 2 bases of the junction unmatched. There are 15 residues in the CDR3. The CDR3 DNA sequence: TGCGCCAGCAGCCAAGAAGGACTAGCGGTCGGGGAGCTGTTTTTT. It is translated as CASSQEGLAVGELFF.

V usage is TRBV6-5 and J usage is TRBJ1-1; possibly TRBD1 for D (6 bases). Trimming left V 5 bases short and J 4 bases short, with 17 bases between. Germline V gene lookup returns CDR1 MNHEY and CDR2 SVGAGI. The CDR3 contains 15 residues. The CDR3 loop reads CASSPRKGGGTEAFF. CDR3 in DNA: TGTGCCAGCAGTCCCCGGAAAGGGGGAGGCACTGAAGCTTTCTTT.